Below are 31 T cell receptor beta chains sequenced from a single sample in a study of graft-versus-host responses after intestinal transplantation. Assay used: immunoSEQ multiplex PCR; TCRdb lists only in-frame clones, some missing. The sample contains approximately 88,000 clones, less than 95% of which appear only once. No antigen is known for these receptors. This specimen was unstimulated CD4+ T cells sorted from spleen or lymph node cells, taken before transplant. These receptor sequences come from a human donor who was the organ donor for an intestinal transplant.

V usage is TRBV5-1 and J usage is TRBJ2-1; possible D gene TRBD1, 5 bases. CDR3 size: 15 residues. CDR1 SGHRS and CDR2 YFSETQ come from the germline V gene. V lost 0 bases to trimming and J lost 7 bases, with 14 bases between them. In DNA, the CDR3 is TGCGCCAGCAGCTTGGAATCTGGGGCCGGGAATGAGCAGTTCTTC. Its protein is CASSLESGAGNEQFF.

This clone was seen once. This chain links TRBV7-2 with TRBJ2-7, with D perhaps assigned TRBD1 or TRBD2 (6 bases each). This CDR3 is 14 amino acids long. V was trimmed by 2 bases and J by 7 bases, leaving 15 bases between them. Germline CDR1 SGHTA, CDR2 FQGNSA. CDR3 residues: CASSLRGAGVEQYF. CDR3 DNA: TGTGCCAGCAGCTTAAGGGGGGCAGGGGTAGAGCAGTACTTC.

The rearrangement links TRBV5-1 to TRBJ2-6; D gene uncertain. Germline CDR1 and CDR2: SGHRS and YFSETQ. The CDR3 runs to 15 residues. Trimming took off 4 bases at V and 4 bases at J, with 12 bases between the two ends. CDR3: CASSATLGGANVLTF. In DNA form, the CDR3 reads TGCGCCAGCAGCGCTACCCTGGGGGGGGCCAACGTCCTGACTTTC.

The chain employs TRBV6-5 and TRBJ1-5; the D gene is possibly TRBD1 (6 bases). In germline, CDR1 is MNHEY, CDR2 SVGAGI. This CDR3 contains 15 residues. Trimming removed 3 bases at V and 6 bases at J, with 15 bases between. CDR3 coding DNA: TGTGCCAGCAGTTATCTCGGGGGGGGCATTCAGCCCCAGCATTTT. Translation gives CASSYLGGGIQPQHF.

The table lists this clone with a count of one. The gene calls are TRBV9 and TRBJ1-1; 7 bases are a match to TRBD1. Germline CDR1 is SGDLS and CDR2 is YYNGEE. Unmatched junction bases numbered 9, after V lost 4 bases and J lost 3 bases. The CDR3 has 15 residues. Written as DNA, the CDR3 is TGTGCCAGCAGCTCATTGACAGGGTGGGACACTGAAGCTTTCTTT. Translating gives CASSSLTGWDTEAFF.

The chain employs TRBV9 and TRBJ2-5, with D perhaps matching TRBD1 or TRBD2 (6 bases each). Looked up from germline, CDR1 is SGDLS and CDR2 is YYNGEE. This CDR3 contains 14 residues. Deletions cut 2 bases from V and 5 bases from J, with 13 bases between. The CDR3 region has the DNA TGTGCCAGCAGCGTGAGAGGGGGGATTGAGACCCAGTACTTC. Protein: CASSVRGGIETQYF.

The chain recombines TRBV5-4 with TRBJ1-1; tentatively, D is TRBD1 (6 bases). The ends were cut back, 0 bases at V and 1 base at J, with 13 bases in the middle. This CDR3 spans 16 amino acids. The germline V gene encodes CDR1 SGHNT and CDR2 YYREEE (reference sequence). The CDR3 here is CASSLGGTPGNTEAFF. In DNA, the CDR3 is TGTGCCAGCAGCTTGGGAGGGACACCTGGGAACACTGAAGCTTTCTTT.

The V call is TRBV10-3, the J call TRBJ1-1; 8 nucleotides agree with TRBD1. Germline lookup yields CDR1 ENHRY and CDR2 SYGVKD. This CDR3 region has 13 residues. Trimming took 2 bases from V and 6 from J; bases not matched to a gene: 2. The CDR3 DNA reads as TGTGCCATCAGTGAGGTACAGGGGGCTGAAGCTTTCTTT. Translating it yields CAISEVQGAEAFF.

This chain uses TRBV21-1 with TRBJ1-6; the DNA was not used to check the table's D call, TRBD1. TRBV21-1 is assigned pseudogene status. The CDR3 contains 14 residues. The CDR3 here is CARDRGRRNSPLHF. The DNA for the CDR3 is TGTGCCCGCGACAGGGGGCGGAGGAATTCACCCCTCCACTTT.

On this clone itself: The same CDR3 is also encoded by other DNA sequences in this sample. The gene calls are TRBV23-1 and TRBJ1-5; 7 bases are a match to TRBD1. TRBV23-1 counts as an open reading frame of uncertain function. This CDR3 is 15 amino acids long. V was pared by 7 bases and J by 1 base, with 7 bases of the junction left unmatched. The CDR3 here is CASTYRGGSNQPQHF. CDR3 DNA sequence: TGCGCCAGCACTTACAGGGGTGGGAGCAATCAGCCCCAGCATTTT.

The chain couples TRBV2 to TRBJ1-1; 8 bases are shared with TRBD1. The CDR3 runs 13 residues. The germline gives CDR1 SNHLY, CDR2 FYNNEI. V shed 7 bases, J shed 4 bases, and the junction held 5 bases outside the gene matches. The CDR3 region is CASTSQGATEAFF. The CDR3 DNA is TGTGCCAGCACTTCCCAGGGGGCCACTGAAGCTTTCTTT.

The chain has TRBV10-3 and TRBJ2-3; tentative D call: TRBD2 (6 bases). The CDR3 has 16 amino acids. Trimming took off 5 bases at V and 0 bases at J, with 15 bases between the two ends. CDR1 is ENHRY and CDR2 is SYGVKD in the germline V gene. CDR3 sequence (DNA): TGTGCCATCAGTTCCTTAGCGGCTCTTAGCACAGATACGCAGTATTTT. This sequence encodes CAISSLAALSTDTQYF.

This chain joins TRBV11-3 and TRBJ2-3, with 8 bases aligning to TRBD1. Germline-derived CDR1 and CDR2 are SGHNT and YENEEA. V trimming: 5 bases; J trimming: 6 bases; junction bases outside the gene matches: 13. The CDR3 has 16 residues. CDR3: CASSLGQGLLGDTQYF. The DNA for the CDR3 is TGTGCCAGCAGCCTAGGACAGGGACTTCTCGGGGATACGCAGTATTTT.

V is TRBV2 and J is TRBJ2-3, with a possible D match to TRBD1 (5 bases). This CDR3 is 15 amino acids long. V was pared by 0 bases and J by 2 bases, with 9 bases between. CDR1 SNHLY and CDR2 FYNNEI come from the germline V gene. Here the CDR3 DNA reads TGTGCCAGCAGTGAAGCTAGGGGATTCACAGATACGCAGTATTTT. Translating gives CASSEARGFTDTQYF.

This clone was seen just once. The chain employs TRBV28 and TRBJ2-5, with TRBD2 matching 7 bases. Germline V gives CDR1 MDHEN, CDR2 SYDVKM. V lost 7 bases to trimming and J lost 4 bases; unmatched junction nucleotides: 15. The CDR3 totals 16 residues. CDR3: CASIGTPPGRRETQYF. CDR3 coding DNA: TGTGCCAGCATCGGTACTCCACCCGGGAGGAGAGAGACCCAGTACTTC. The full variable domain, in which reference TRBV28 and TRBJ2-5 provide the parts outside the CDR3, is DVKVTQSSRYLVKRTGEKVFLECVQDMDHENMFWYRQDPGLGLRLIYFSYDVKMKEKGDIPEGYSVSREKKERFSLILESASTNQTSMYLCASIGTPPGRRETQYFGPGTRLLVL.

The chain employs TRBV27 and TRBJ1-1, with D unclear. The V and J ends lost 6 bases and 4 bases respectively, with 21 bases between them. Germline V gene data show CDR1 as MNHEY and CDR2 as SMNVEV (reference sequence). The CDR3 sequence is 16 residues long. The CDR3 region is CASSRNRAHRATEAFF. The CDR3, as DNA: TGTGCCAGCAGCCGAAACCGGGCACACCGAGCCACTGAAGCTTTCTTT.

This chain connects TRBV6-5 to TRBJ1-2, with D possibly TRBD1 on 6 matching bases. The V and J ends lost 2 bases and 6 bases respectively, with 10 bases between them. The CDR3 covers 13 residues. Germline values: CDR1 MNHEY, CDR2 SVGAGI. The DNA of the CDR3 is TGTGCCAGCAGTTACCCCGGGGGCCATGGCTACACCTTC. It translates to CASSYPGGHGYTF.

The chain uses TRBV4-1 and TRBJ1-4, with TRBD1 identical over 7 bases. Germline V gene data show CDR1 as MGHRA and CDR2 as YSYEKL. With V trimmed by 0 bases and J by 0 bases, 13 bases remained unmatched. CDR3 length: 20 amino acids. The CDR3 DNA sequence: TGCGCCAGCAGCCAAGAACCACCCCTGGACAGGACCTCAACTAATGAAAAACTGTTTTTT. Its translation is CASSQEPPLDRTSTNEKLFF.

The chain carries TRBV5-6 and TRBJ2-1, with a possible D match to TRBD2 (5 bases). The CDR3 has 16 residues. CDR1 and CDR2 (germline): SGHDT, YYEEEE. V shed 3 bases and J shed 6 bases, with 19 bases lying between them. The CDR3 DNA reads as TGTGCCAGCAGCTCAAACCCTAGCTACGTCGGCAATGAGCAGTTCTTC. As protein: CASSSNPSYVGNEQFF.

The V call is TRBV28, the J call TRBJ1-6, with D maybe TRBD1 (6 bases). Per germline, CDR1 MDHEN and CDR2 SYDVKM. V lost 4 bases to trimming and J lost 6 bases, with 7 bases between them. There are 13 residues in the CDR3. The DNA for the CDR3 is TGTGCCAGCAGTTGGGGGCGTAATTCACCCCTCCACTTT. Translating gives CASSWGRNSPLHF.

The V and J genes are TRBV2 and TRBJ1-1; D gene uncertain. Germline V gene sequence: CDR1 SNHLY, CDR2 FYNNEI. V was clipped by 4 bases and J by 0 bases, with 6 bases between them. The CDR3 covers 13 residues. The CDR3 reads CASSAALNTEAFF. CDR3 in DNA: TGTGCCAGCAGTGCAGCACTGAACACTGAAGCTTTCTTT.

V gene TRBV6-6 combines with J gene TRBJ1-1; no clear D gene. Between the trimmed V and J ends, which lost 8 bases and 3 bases, there was a span of 7 bases. The CDR3 spans 11 residues. Germline V gene data show CDR1 as MNHNY and CDR2 as SVGAGI (reference sequence). The CDR3 sequence: CASGKDTEAFF. The CDR3, as DNA: TGTGCCAGCGGCAAGGACACTGAAGCTTTCTTT.

The V call is TRBV25-1, the J call TRBJ1-1; D unclear. The CDR3 is 16 amino acids. Trimming took 3 bases from V and 0 from J, leaving 14 bases between them. The germline gives CDR1 MGHDK, CDR2 SYGVNS. The CDR3 reads CASSDVTGPVNTEAFF. CDR3 sequence (DNA): TGTGCCAGCAGTGACGTGACGGGTCCGGTGAACACTGAAGCTTTCTTT.

This chain links TRBV5-4 with TRBJ1-2; D is possibly TRBD1 (6 bases). Trimming stripped 5 bases from V and 8 bases from J, with 13 bases between. Germline CDR1 is SGHNT and CDR2 is YYREEE (reference sequence). CDR3 length: 12 amino acids. CDR3 DNA: TGTGCCAGCAGTCCAGGGGATTGGGGCTACACCTTC. Translated, it gives CASSPGDWGYTF.

The chain has TRBV5-1 and TRBJ2-7; 8 nucleotides match TRBD1. This CDR3 is built from 14 residues. Germline loops: CDR1 SGHRS, CDR2 YFSETQ. V trimming: 3 bases; J trimming: 1 base; junction bases outside the gene matches: 3. CDR3 region: CASSSGQGSYEQYF. As DNA, the CDR3 is TGCGCCAGCAGCTCAGGACAGGGTTCCTACGAGCAGTACTTC. Drawing the rest from reference TRBV5-1 and TRBJ2-7, the complete variable domain is KAGVTQTPRYLIKTRGQQVTLSCSPISGHRSVSWYQQTPGQGLQFLFEYFSETQRNKGNFPGRFSGRQFSNSRSEMNVSTLELGDSALYLCASSSGQGSYEQYFGPGTRLTVT.

A single count supports this clone. The chain links TRBV11-2 to TRBJ1-2; no definite D call. Trimming pared 1 base from V and 1 base from J, leaving 10 bases between. The CDR3 runs to 15 residues. Germline V CDR1 and CDR2: SGHAT, FQNNGV. CDR3 in amino acids: CASSLALDRNYGYTF. CDR3 DNA sequence: TGTGCCAGCAGCTTAGCCCTGGACCGTAACTATGGCTACACCTTC.

About this clone itself: The same CDR3 is also encoded by other DNA sequences in this sample. The chain joins TRBV7-2 to TRBJ2-1; D not certain. This CDR3 spans 11 amino acids. V gave up 5 bases and J gave up 10 bases, with 9 bases separating them. Germline assignment: CDR1 SGHTA and CDR2 FQGNSA. The CDR3 DNA sequence: TGTGCCAGCAGCCTACGGTACGAGCAGTTCTTC. It codes for CASSLRYEQFF.

The CDR3 spells CASSFRDYEQYF. For the CDR3, the DNA is TGTGCCAGCAGTTTTCGGGACTACGAGCAGTACTTC. The J gene is TRBJ2-7, the V gene TRBV28, with D perhaps TRBD2 (5 bases). The CDR3 runs to 12 residues. Per germline, CDR1 MDHEN and CDR2 SYDVKM. V lost 3 bases to trimming and J lost 3 bases, with 6 bases between them.

The genes are TRBV19 and TRBJ1-5; perhaps TRBD1 as D (5 bases). V lost 3 bases to trimming and J lost 2 bases, with 8 bases between them. Looked up from germline, CDR1 is LNHDA and CDR2 is SQIVND (reference sequence). The CDR3 runs 14 residues. CDR3 protein: CASSIGDRNQPQHF. Here the CDR3 DNA reads TGTGCCAGTAGTATTGGGGACCGCAATCAGCCCCAGCATTTT. Supplemented by reference TRBV19 and TRBJ1-5, the full variable domain reads DGGITQSPKYLFRKEGQNVTLSCEQNLNHDAMYWYRQDPGQGLRLIYYSQIVNDFQKGDIAEGYSVSREKKESFPLTVTSAQKNPTAFYLCASSIGDRNQPQHFGDGTRLSIL.

This rearrangement joins TRBV7-9 to TRBJ2-3, with a tentative D call TRBD1 (5 bases). CDR1 is SEHNR and CDR2 is FQNEAQ in the germline V gene (reference sequence). V lost 5 bases and J lost 5, with 20 bases in between. The CDR3 is 16 amino acids. Here the CDR3 DNA reads TGTGCCAGCAGCAAAGAGGCGGCAGGGTGGCAAGATACGCAGTATTTT. It translates to CASSKEAAGWQDTQYF.

V usage is TRBV19 and J usage is TRBJ1-3, with D possibly matching TRBD1 (5 bases). The V end was cut by 6 bases, the J end by 0 bases, with 9 bases between. CDR1 and CDR2 from the germline V gene are LNHDA and SQIVND (reference sequence). The CDR3 runs to 14 residues. CDR3 protein: CASRDTSSGNTIYF. CDR3 nucleotides: TGTGCCAGTAGGGACACAAGCTCTGGAAACACCATATATTTT.